Each of the 21 T cell receptor beta chains below was sequenced from the same sample in a study of CD8 T cells in Susac syndrome. Random hexamers were used to reverse transcribe about 0.45 to 1 ug of RNA. TCRdb processed the immunoSEQ multiplex PCR reads anew with MiXCR; each CDR3 protein has one entry. This table holds approximately 200,000 distinct CDR3 sequences, 80% to 95% found once. The specimen was CD8+ T cells from PBMCs. The receptors derive from a human donor with multiple sclerosis.

The CDR3 loop reads CASAPSGSFQETQYF. DNA for the CDR3: TGTGCCAGCGCTCCGAGTGGTAGCTTCCAAGAGACCCAGTACTTC. V gene TRBV7-9 combines with J gene TRBJ2-5; D unclear. Per the germline V gene, CDR1 is SEHNR and CDR2 is FQNEAQ (reference sequence). The V end lost 8 bases, the J end lost 1 base, and 17 bases lay between the germline ends. The CDR3 totals 15 residues.

This clonotype was observed a single time. V usage is TRBV19 and J usage is TRBJ2-3; D gene unclear. The V end lost 3 bases, the J end lost 2 bases, and 9 bases lay between the germline ends. Germline CDR1 reads LNHDA; CDR2 reads SQIVND (reference sequence). This CDR3 spans 14 amino acids. The chain's CDR3 is CASSIGSFTDTQYF. The CDR3 bases are TGTGCCAGTAGTATCGGCAGTTTCACAGATACGCAGTATTTT.

With respect to this clonotype: The junction differs from germline at one of its ends, possibly a read error. The rearrangement links TRBV7-7 to TRBJ2-1; D call uncertain. Per the germline V gene, CDR1 is SSHAT and CDR2 is FNYEAQ (reference sequence). There are 15 residues in the CDR3. The CDR3 region has the DNA TGTGCTAGCAGCCGAATCCCTGGTCCAACTAATGAGCAGTTCTTC. Protein: CASSRIPGPTNEQFF.

The genes are TRBV5-6 and TRBJ2-1, with 7 bases that match TRBD2. Per the germline V gene, CDR1 is SGHDT and CDR2 is YYEEEE. CDR3 length equals 14 residues. The J segment lost 8 bases and the V segment lost 4 bases, leaving 9 bases of the junction unmatched. The CDR3 spells CASSLAVPLDEQFF. The CDR3 DNA is TGTGCCAGCAGCCTAGCGGTTCCCCTCGATGAGCAGTTCTTC.

The chain is built from TRBV20-1 and TRBJ1-3; D uncertain. The CDR3 is made up of 13 amino acids. The germline V gene encodes CDR1 DFQATT and CDR2 SNEGSKA (reference sequence). Trimming cost V 1 base and J 4 bases, with 8 bases left between them. The CDR3 is CSARGRRGNTIYF. CDR3 DNA: TGCAGTGCTAGAGGAAGGAGGGGAAACACCATATATTTT.

The chain employs TRBV13 and TRBJ1-4; 7 nucleotides agree with TRBD1. Trimming removed 4 bases from V and 7 bases from J; junction bases left unmatched: 9. Germline lookup yields CDR1 PRHDT and CDR2 FYEKMQ (reference sequence). The CDR3 covers 15 residues. Here the CDR3 DNA reads TGTGCCAGCAGCTCAAAGGGGGCAAGAGTTGAAAAACTGTTTTTT. Translating gives CASSSKGARVEKLFF.

The rearrangement uses TRBV5-4 and TRBJ2-3, with a weak D call TRBD2 (5 bases). Germline CDR1 is SGHNT and CDR2 is YYREEE (reference sequence). The CDR3 consists of 16 residues. The V and J ends lost 1 base and 0 bases respectively, with 12 bases between them. CDR3 loop: CASSLPTDWSTDTQYF. The CDR3 region has the DNA TGTGCCAGCAGCTTGCCGACGGACTGGAGCACAGATACGCAGTATTTT.

The J gene is TRBJ1-2, the V gene TRBV12-3 or TRBV12-4, with 7 bases identical to TRBD1. The ends lost 3 bases at V and 5 bases at J; junction bases unmatched: 9. The CDR3 loop spans 15 amino acids. The CDR3 DNA is TGTGCCAGCAGTTTGCAGGGGGAAAGACCTTATGGCTACACCTTC. It translates to CASSLQGERPYGYTF.

The chain carries TRBV12-3 or TRBV12-4 and TRBJ2-4; D possibly corresponds to TRBD2 (5 bases). This CDR3 contains 15 residues. V was trimmed by 4 bases and J by 1 base, leaving 11 bases between them. As DNA, the CDR3 is TGTGCCAGCAGTTCCCCGGGGATGGCCAAAAACATTCAGTACTTC. It is translated as CASSSPGMAKNIQYF.

The rearrangement uses TRBV12-3 or TRBV12-4 and TRBJ2-2; a possible D gene is TRBD2 (6 bases). The CDR3 is 15 amino acids. Trimming pared 6 bases from V and 3 bases from J, leaving 14 bases between. Written as DNA, the CDR3 is TGTGCCAGCAGAGAGGCGGGGAGGCACACCGGGGAGCTGTTTTTT. It codes for CASREAGRHTGELFF.

The chain has TRBV7-9 and TRBJ1-1; D is unresolved. The CDR3 contains 13 residues. Germline CDR1 and CDR2: SEHNR and FQNEAQ (reference sequence). Deletions cut 4 bases from V and 3 bases from J, with 9 bases between. The DNA of the CDR3 is TGTGCCAGCAGCTCCGGTGTGGACACTGAAGCTTTCTTT. The encoded protein is CASSSGVDTEAFF.

This clonotype was recorded once. V is TRBV2 and J is TRBJ1-4, with D unclear. The germline V gene encodes CDR1 SNHLY and CDR2 FYNNEI. The CDR3 runs to 14 residues. V lost 5 bases to trimming and J lost 4 bases, with 11 bases between them. The CDR3 spells CASSSTGYNEKLFF. For the CDR3, the DNA is TGTGCCAGCAGTTCCACGGGATATAATGAAAAACTGTTTTTT.

This chain joins TRBV14 and TRBJ2-1; 7 bases match TRBD1. Germline-derived CDR1 and CDR2 are SGHDN and FVKESK. The CDR3 covers 13 residues. The V gene end was trimmed by 5 bases and the J gene end by 8 bases; junction bases not matched to a gene: 6. The CDR3 reads CASSDRDVDEQFF. DNA for the CDR3: TGTGCCAGCAGCGACAGGGATGTGGATGAGCAGTTCTTC. The whole variable domain, filled in from reference TRBV14 and TRBJ2-1, reads EAGVTQFPSHSVIEKGQTVTLRCDPISGHDNLYWYRRVMGKEIKFLLHFVKESKQDESGMPNNRFLAERTGGTYSTLKVQPAELEDSGVYFCASSDRDVDEQFFGPGTRLTVL.

A word on this clonotype: Compared with germline, one end of the junction differs, possibly owing to a read error. The chain couples TRBV15 to TRBJ2-1; 11 nucleotides align to TRBD2. The CDR3 contains 15 residues. CDR1 and CDR2 from the germline V gene are LNHNV and YYDKDF (reference sequence). CDR3 nucleotides: TGTGCCACCACCAGAGGACTAGCGGGCTACAATGAGCAGTTCTTC. Translation: CATTRGLAGYNEQFF.

The V and J genes are TRBV5-3 and TRBJ2-6, with D unclear. TRBV5-3 has ORF status, its function being uncertain. V was pared by 0 bases and J by 2 bases, with 6 bases between. The CDR3 extends over 15 amino acids. In DNA form, the CDR3 reads TGTGCCAGAAGCTTGGTGAGTACTGGGGCCAACGTCCTGACTTTC. Its translation is CARSLVSTGANVLTF.

The chain carries TRBV28 and TRBJ2-2; 7 positions match TRBD1. Per germline, CDR1 MDHEN and CDR2 SYDVKM. V dropped 3 bases and J dropped 3; count of bases not matched to a gene: 16. This CDR3 region has 19 residues. CDR3 protein: CASSLEISYRGGYTGELFF. CDR3 sequence (DNA): TGTGCCAGCAGTTTGGAAATCTCCTACAGGGGCGGTTACACCGGGGAGCTGTTTTTT.

V is TRBV5-1 and J is TRBJ1-2; D not resolved. Trimming took 0 bases from V and 3 from J, leaving 18 bases between them. From germline, CDR1 is SGHRS and CDR2 YFSETQ. The CDR3 covers 17 residues. In nucleotides, the CDR3 is TGCGCCAGCAGCTTGGTCGGGGTCCCCCCCGAGGACTATGGCTACACCTTC. This encodes CASSLVGVPPEDYGYTF.

J is TRBJ2-3 and V is TRBV7-9; TRBD2 agrees at 9 bases. The CDR3 covers 16 residues. The junction had 6 bases not matched to a gene; V was cut back by 5 bases and J by 0 bases. Looked up from germline, CDR1 is SEHNR and CDR2 is FQNEAQ (reference sequence). This chain's CDR3 is CASSTLGLASTDTQYF. The CDR3 DNA is TGTGCCAGCAGCACACTAGGACTAGCGAGCACAGATACGCAGTATTTT. Full variable domain (remainder filled in from reference TRBV7-9 and TRBJ2-3): DTGVSQNPRHKITKRGQNVTFRCDPISEHNRLYWYRQTLGQGPEFLTYFQNEAQLEKSRLLSDRFSAERPKGSFSTLEIQRTEQGDSAMYLCASSTLGLASTDTQYFGPGTRLTVL.

CDR3 sequence reads: CASTLTGVGNQPQHF. In DNA form, the CDR3 reads TGTGCCAGCACACTTACAGGGGTTGGCAATCAGCCCCAGCATTTT. The V call is TRBV16, the J call TRBJ1-5, with 7 bases lining up with TRBD1. The junction had 8 bases not matched to a gene; V was cut back by 7 bases and J by 2 bases. The CDR3 is 15 amino acids. CDR1 and CDR2 (germline): KGHSY, FQNENV.

The V and J genes are TRBV19 and TRBJ1-1; unclear D gene. The CDR3 consists of 14 residues. The germline V and J ends were trimmed by 6 bases and 0 bases, with 11 bases remaining between them. Germline lookup yields CDR1 LNHDA and CDR2 SQIVND (reference sequence). The CDR3 bases are TGTGCCAGTAGACTCAACGGGATGAACACTGAAGCTTTCTTT. This codes for CASRLNGMNTEAFF.

This chain connects TRBV3-1 to TRBJ2-7; no firm D call. CDR1 and CDR2 from the germline V gene are LGHDT and YNNKEL (reference sequence). With 0 bases removed from V and 6 bases from J, the gap between germline ends came to 18 bases. The CDR3 contains 16 residues. Here the CDR3 reads CASSQDKTIPWREQYF. The CDR3, as DNA: TGTGCCAGCAGCCAAGATAAAACTATTCCTTGGCGCGAGCAGTACTTC.